The 29 T cell receptor beta chains below were found in one sample sequenced in a study of cytotoxic CD8 clonotypes in ibrutinib-treated CLL. Sequencing used immunoSEQ multiplex PCR; TCRdb keeps in-frame clones, though not all of them. Seen here are over 200,000 clones, about four fifths observed once, and the top ten hold 11%. The source material was PBMCs, sampled after 12 months of ibrutinib treatment. All receptors derive from a human donor with chronic lymphocytic leukemia.

The CDR3 nucleotides read TGCGCCAGCAGCTTGGCCATCGGAGACAGGGCCTACGAGCAGTACTTC. Protein: CASSLAIGDRAYEQYF. This chain joins TRBV5-1 and TRBJ2-7; 7 nucleotides agree with TRBD1. The V and J ends lost 0 bases and 2 bases, in that order; junction bases with no gene match: 8. The CDR3 has 16 amino acids. Per germline, CDR1 SGHRS and CDR2 YFSETQ. The entire variable domain, with the rest obtained from reference TRBV5-1 and TRBJ2-7, is as follows: KAGVTQTPRYLIKTRGQQVTLSCSPISGHRSVSWYQQTPGQGLQFLFEYFSETQRNKGNFPGRFSGRQFSNSRSEMNVSTLELGDSALYLCASSLAIGDRAYEQYFGPGTRLTVT.

The gene calls are TRBV6-4 and TRBJ2-2, with D hard to call. V lost 4 bases to trimming and J lost 1 base, with 7 bases between them. The germline V gene has CDR1 MRHNA and CDR2 SNTAGT. The CDR3 covers 14 residues. The CDR3 bases are TGTGCCAGCAGTGGGCAGGTGAACACCGGGGAGCTGTTTTTT. Its protein is CASSGQVNTGELFF.

The table lists this clone with a count of one. This sequence joins TRBV2 and TRBJ1-3; TRBD1 might be the D (5 bases). V lost 9 bases to trimming and J lost 7 bases, with 16 bases between them. Germline values: CDR1 SNHLY, CDR2 FYNNEI. The CDR3 loop spans 13 amino acids. CDR3 coding DNA: TGTGCCAGTGTTACAGGATTTCCGAACACCATATATTTT. Its translation: CASVTGFPNTIYF. The full variable domain, with the rest looked up from reference TRBV2 and TRBJ1-3, is EPEVTQTPSHQVTQMGQEVILRCVPISNHLYFYWYRQILGQKVEFLVSFYNNEISEKSEIFDDQFSVERPDGSNFTLKIRSTKLEDSAMYFCASVTGFPNTIYFGEGSWLTVV.

This chain connects TRBV7-8 to TRBJ2-7; no firm D call. The CDR3 is made up of 14 amino acids. V was shortened by 3 bases and J by 3 bases, with 12 bases between the two germline ends. Germline CDR1 is SGHVS and CDR2 is FQNEAQ. CDR3: CASSFGYTRYEQYF. The CDR3 DNA sequence: TGTGCCAGCAGCTTCGGCTACACCCGCTACGAGCAGTACTTC.

The gene calls are TRBV10-2 and TRBJ1-5; D call uncertain. The V gene's germline CDR1 is WSHSY and CDR2 SAAADI. V lost 3 bases, J lost 0 bases, and 6 bases lay in between. This CDR3 spans 14 amino acids. The CDR3 coding sequence is TGCGCCAGCAGTGACAGGTATAGCAATCAGCCCCAGCATTTT. Its translation: CASSDRYSNQPQHF.

V gene TRBV7-8 combines with J gene TRBJ1-4, with D perhaps TRBD1 (5 bases). V lost 1 base, J lost 3 bases, and 9 bases lay in between. The CDR3 has 15 amino acids. Germline lookup yields CDR1 SGHVS and CDR2 FQNEAQ. The DNA for the CDR3 is TGTGCCAGCAGCTTAGAGGGGTTGGCTAATGAAAAACTGTTTTTT. Translation: CASSLEGLANEKLFF.

The V and J genes are TRBV19 and TRBJ2-7, with a weak D call TRBD2 (5 bases). Germline CDR1 is LNHDA and CDR2 is SQIVND (reference sequence). CDR3 length equals 13 residues. V was clipped by 5 bases and J by 6 bases, with 14 bases between them. The CDR3 DNA sequence: TGTGCCAGTAGTCTCGGACTCGGTCCCGAGCAGTACTTC. It codes for CASSLGLGPEQYF.

The chain carries TRBV18 and TRBJ2-5; the D gene is possibly TRBD2 (6 bases). The germline V and J ends were trimmed by 1 base and 2 bases, with 11 bases remaining between them. This CDR3 is built from 15 residues. The germline gives CDR1 KGHSH, CDR2 LQKENI. The CDR3 region is CASSPRGAIQETQYF. The CDR3 DNA follows: TGTGCCAGCTCACCACGCGGGGCGATACAAGAGACCCAGTACTTC.

Only a few counts were recorded for this clone. V and J are TRBV7-9 and TRBJ2-7; tentatively, D is TRBD1 (5 bases). V lost 0 bases to trimming and J lost 2 bases, with 8 bases between them. From germline, CDR1 is SEHNR and CDR2 FQNEAQ (reference sequence). The CDR3 sequence is 14 residues long. CDR3 sequence (DNA): TGTGCCAGCAGCTTAGCAGGGGTAACCTACGAGCAGTACTTC. Translated: CASSLAGVTYEQYF. Full variable domain (missing parts from reference TRBV7-9 and TRBJ2-7): DTGVSQNPRHKITKRGQNVTFRCDPISEHNRLYWYRQTLGQGPEFLTYFQNEAQLEKSRLLSDRFSAERPKGSFSTLEIQRTEQGDSAMYLCASSLAGVTYEQYFGPGTRLTVT.

V and J are TRBV28 and TRBJ1-4; D call uncertain. Trimming took off 11 bases at V and 10 bases at J, with 11 bases between the two ends. Germline CDR1 and CDR2: MDHEN and SYDVKM. The CDR3 runs 10 residues. The CDR3 sequence is CASYLGKLFF. CDR3 nucleotides: TGTGCCTCCTACCTGGGAAAACTGTTTTTT.

The chain uses TRBV7-8 and TRBJ1-1; D remains unclear. The CDR3 extends over 13 amino acids. Germline values: CDR1 SGHVS, CDR2 FQNEAQ. The germline V and J ends were trimmed by 10 bases and 1 base, with 13 bases remaining between them. CDR3 nucleotide sequence: TGTGCCACCTCGCCAGGTACGAACACTGAAGCTTTCTTT. Its translation is CATSPGTNTEAFF. Full variable domain (remainder filled in from reference TRBV7-8 and TRBJ1-1): GAGVSQSPRYKVAKRGQDVALRCDPISGHVSLFWYQQALGQGPEFLTYFQNEAQLDKSGLPSDRFFAERPEGSVSTLKIQRTQQEDSAVYLCATSPGTNTEAFFGQGTRLTVV.

V and J are TRBV5-1 and TRBJ2-3; D may be TRBD2 (7 bases). Trimming took 0 bases from V and 4 from J, leaving 15 bases between them. The CDR3 is 16 amino acids. Per the germline V gene, CDR1 is SGHRS and CDR2 is YFSETQ. The CDR3 reads CASSLGAGAAPDTQYF. The CDR3 nucleotides are TGCGCCAGCAGCTTGGGGGCGGGGGCGGCCCCAGATACGCAGTATTTT. Complete variable domain (other parts from reference TRBV5-1 and TRBJ2-3): KAGVTQTPRYLIKTRGQQVTLSCSPISGHRSVSWYQQTPGQGLQFLFEYFSETQRNKGNFPGRFSGRQFSNSRSEMNVSTLELGDSALYLCASSLGAGAAPDTQYFGPGTRLTVL.

This clone is a singleton in its sample. V gene TRBV6-5 combines with J gene TRBJ1-1; 11 bases match TRBD1. Per the germline V gene, CDR1 is MNHEY and CDR2 is SVGAGI. J was trimmed by 4 bases and V by 5 bases; bases with no gene match: 3. There are 14 residues in the CDR3. In DNA, the CDR3 is TGTGCCAGCAGTGACGGGACAGGGGGCACTGAAGCTTTCTTT. Translating it yields CASSDGTGGTEAFF.

This chain uses TRBV11-2 with TRBJ2-7; 16 nucleotides line up with TRBD2. Germline assignment: CDR1 SGHAT and CDR2 FQNNGV. The CDR3 covers 14 residues. V gave up 4 bases and J gave up 12 bases; unmatched junction bases: 6. CDR3 sequence: CASSSGTSGREVYF. DNA for the CDR3: TGTGCCAGCAGCTCCGGGACTAGCGGGAGGGAGGTGTACTTC.

This chain uses TRBV4-2 with TRBJ2-7, with 9 bases identical to TRBD1. This CDR3 contains 15 residues. CDR1 and CDR2 from the germline V gene are LGHNA and YNFKEQ. The J segment lost 3 bases and the V segment lost 4 bases, leaving 7 bases of the junction unmatched. The CDR3 DNA sequence: TGTGCCAGCAGCCGAGCCGGGACAGGGCACTACGAGCAGTACTTC. Its protein is CASSRAGTGHYEQYF.

V and J are TRBV27 and TRBJ2-3; 11 bases match TRBD2. CDR3 length: 17 residues. Germline CDR1 and CDR2: MNHEY and SMNVEV (reference sequence). V gave up 8 bases and J gave up 6 bases; unmatched junction bases: 16. The CDR3 nucleotides read TGTGCCAGCCCGAGGGGAACACTAGCGGGAGCTCACGATACGCAGTATTTT. It yields the protein CASPRGTLAGAHDTQYF.

This rearrangement joins TRBV4-1 to TRBJ2-3, with TRBD2 identical over 9 bases. J was trimmed by 11 bases and V by 4 bases; bases with no gene match: 22. CDR3 length equals 18 residues. The germline gives CDR1 MGHRA, CDR2 YSYEKL. The CDR3 DNA follows: TGCGCCAGCAGCCGACTCCTAGCTATGGCGGGGGGGACTCTAAGGCAGTATTTT. Translating it yields CASSRLLAMAGGTLRQYF.

This chain uses TRBV25-1 with TRBJ2-2; 12 bases agree with TRBD2. The germline CDR1 and CDR2 sequences are MGHDK and SYGVNS. The CDR3 totals 16 residues. The V gene end was trimmed by 2 bases and the J gene end by 6 bases; junction bases not matched to a gene: 4. The CDR3 reads CASSEGLAGQSGELFF. CDR3 in DNA: TGTGCCAGCAGTGAAGGACTAGCGGGACAATCCGGGGAGCTGTTTTTT. The full variable domain, in which reference TRBV25-1 and TRBJ2-2 provide the parts outside the CDR3, is EADIYQTPRYLVIGTGKKITLECSQTMGHDKMYWYQQDPGMELHLIHYSYGVNSTEKGDLSSESTVSRIRTEHFPLTLESARPSHTSQYLCASSEGLAGQSGELFFGEGSRLTVL.

The sample holds one count of this clone. The chain has TRBV27 and TRBJ2-7; TRBD1 is a possible D gene (6 bases). The CDR3 spans 13 residues. The germline V gene encodes CDR1 MNHEY and CDR2 SMNVEV (reference sequence). With 6 bases removed from V and 4 bases from J, the gap between germline ends came to 13 bases. The CDR3 sequence is CASSTGILYEQYF. The CDR3 nucleotides are TGTGCCAGCAGCACAGGGATATTGTACGAGCAGTACTTC.

The chain combines TRBV4-1 with TRBJ1-2; D is perhaps TRBD1 (5 bases). The V end lost 4 bases, the J end lost 2 bases, and 20 bases lay between the germline ends. The CDR3 consists of 17 residues. Germline loops: CDR1 MGHRA, CDR2 YSYEKL. CDR3 sequence reads: CASSPGAEAGLNYGYTF. For the CDR3, the DNA is TGCGCCAGCAGCCCTGGGGCGGAAGCAGGGTTAAACTATGGCTACACCTTC.

This sequence joins TRBV28 and TRBJ2-7; the D is unclear. The CDR3 totals 13 residues. The V and J ends lost 3 bases and 4 bases respectively, with 10 bases between them. Germline-derived CDR1 and CDR2 are MDHEN and SYDVKM. The CDR3, as DNA: TGTGCCAGCAGTTTGGGCAGATTTTACGAGCAGTACTTC. Encoded protein: CASSLGRFYEQYF.

The rearrangement links TRBV28 to TRBJ2-7; D gene unclear. V was trimmed by 7 bases and J by 3 bases, leaving 13 bases between them. In germline, CDR1 is MDHEN, CDR2 SYDVKM. This CDR3 spans 13 amino acids. The CDR3 DNA follows: TGTGCCAGCACTCGGCAGGTGGTCTACGAGCAGTACTTC. Its protein is CASTRQVVYEQYF. The full variable domain, completed using reference TRBV28 and TRBJ2-7, is DVKVTQSSRYLVKRTGEKVFLECVQDMDHENMFWYRQDPGLGLRLIYFSYDVKMKEKGDIPEGYSVSREKKERFSLILESASTNQTSMYLCASTRQVVYEQYFGPGTRLTVT.

In this sample, this clone turned up a few times. The chain recombines TRBV11-1 with TRBJ2-1; no definite D call. This CDR3 region has 15 residues. Germline values: CDR1 SGHAT, CDR2 FQDESV (reference sequence). V was pared by 5 bases and J by 0 bases, with 11 bases between. The CDR3 protein is CASSGTTSSYNEQFF. DNA of the CDR3: TGTGCCAGCAGCGGCACCACGAGCTCCTACAATGAGCAGTTCTTC.

The gene calls are TRBV5-4 and TRBJ2-3, with a possible D match to TRBD2 (5 bases). V was shortened by 4 bases and J by 0 bases, with 12 bases between the two germline ends. Germline V gene sequence: CDR1 SGHNT, CDR2 YYREEE (reference sequence). The length of the CDR3 is 15 residues. In DNA, the CDR3 is TGTGCCAGCAGCCAGAGGGCAGGCAGCACAGATACGCAGTATTTT. The encoded protein is CASSQRAGSTDTQYF. Together with reference TRBV5-4 and TRBJ2-3, the CDR3 gives the full variable domain: ETGVTQSPTHLIKTRGQQVTLRCSSQSGHNTVSWYQQALGQGPQFIFQYYREEENGRGNFPPRFSGLQFPNYSSELNVNALELDDSALYLCASSQRAGSTDTQYFGPGTRLTVL.

This sequence joins TRBV27 and TRBJ2-7; unclear D gene. The length of the CDR3 is 14 residues. CDR1 MNHEY and CDR2 SMNVEV come from the germline V gene (reference sequence). V dropped 6 bases and J dropped 3 bases, with 15 bases sitting between them. As DNA, the CDR3 is TGTGCCAGCAGCCCCGACTTATTTCACTACGAGCAGTACTTC. It is translated as CASSPDLFHYEQYF.

V is TRBV7-9 and J is TRBJ1-5; 9 bases align to TRBD1. J was trimmed by 7 bases and V by 3 bases; bases with no gene match: 4. The CDR3 is made up of 14 amino acids. Looked up from germline, CDR1 is SEHNR and CDR2 is FQNEAQ (reference sequence). The CDR3 DNA is TGTGCCAGCAGCTTTACAGGGGGCGGGCAGCCCCAGCATTTT. Amino acid sequence: CASSFTGGGQPQHF.

V usage is TRBV27 and J usage is TRBJ1-5; D unclear. V was trimmed by 6 bases and J by 0 bases, leaving 12 bases between them. The length of the CDR3 is 15 residues. The germline gives CDR1 MNHEY, CDR2 SMNVEV (reference sequence). CDR3 DNA sequence: TGTGCCAGCAGGCGATACACGAATAGCAATCAGCCCCAGCATTTT. Its translation is CASRRYTNSNQPQHF.

This clone was seen a handful of times. The rearrangement joins TRBV27 to TRBJ2-4, with D perhaps assigned TRBD1 or TRBD2 (7 bases each). The CDR3 consists of 17 residues. V was pared by 5 bases and J by 6 bases, with 23 bases between. Per germline, CDR1 MNHEY and CDR2 SMNVEV (reference sequence). This CDR3 reads CASSPTGYGGVGNIQYF. CDR3 nucleotides: TGTGCCAGCAGTCCGACAGGGTATGGGGGGGTAGGAAACATTCAGTACTTC.

This clone was picked up one time. The chain joins TRBV2 to TRBJ2-5; tentatively, D is TRBD2 (5 bases). The germline CDR1 and CDR2 sequences are SNHLY and FYNNEI. The CDR3 is 13 amino acids. The V end was cut by 7 bases, the J end by 3 bases, with 12 bases between. CDR3 sequence reads: CASMGGGEETQYF. As DNA, the CDR3 is TGTGCCAGCATGGGCGGAGGAGAAGAGACCCAGTACTTC.